The clone carrying this T cell receptor beta chain was recorded many times. Busulfan-fludarabine conditioning, marrow transplant, and cyclophosphamide on days +3 and +4 were administered. The sample is drawn from a study of T cells after posttransplantation cyclophosphamide. Profiled with immunoSEQ multiplex PCR; TCRdb holds only in-frame clones, not every one. Sampling found 7,500 or so clones, none seen once. Sequenced here: PBMCs, sampled after allogeneic stem cell transplant with posttransplant cyclophosphamide. The receptor was derived from a female patient aged 50-60 years who received an allogeneic stem cell transplant from an unrelated donor, was CMV-positive, and had acute GVHD only. Some T cells may have come from the graft donor.

CDR3 nucleotide sequence: TGTGCCAGCAGCGTCCGGACAGGTCCCAATGAAAAACTGTTTTTT. Its protein is CASSVRTGPNEKLFF. The chain combines TRBV9 with TRBJ1-4, with TRBD1 matching over 7 bases. V lost 2 bases, J lost 5 bases, and 6 bases stayed unmatched. Germline CDR1 SGDLS, CDR2 YYNGEE. CDR3 size: 15 residues.